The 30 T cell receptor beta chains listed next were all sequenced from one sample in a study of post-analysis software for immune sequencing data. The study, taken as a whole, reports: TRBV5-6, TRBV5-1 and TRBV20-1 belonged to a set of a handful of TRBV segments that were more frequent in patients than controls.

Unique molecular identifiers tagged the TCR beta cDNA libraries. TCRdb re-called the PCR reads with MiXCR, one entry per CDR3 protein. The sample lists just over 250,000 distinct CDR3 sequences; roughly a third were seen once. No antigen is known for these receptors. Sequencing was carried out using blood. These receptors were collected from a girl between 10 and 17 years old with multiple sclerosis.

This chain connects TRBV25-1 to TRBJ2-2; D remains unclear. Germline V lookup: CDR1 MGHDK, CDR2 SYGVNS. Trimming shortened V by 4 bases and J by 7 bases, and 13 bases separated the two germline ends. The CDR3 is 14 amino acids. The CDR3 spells CASSGPKGHGELFF. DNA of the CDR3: TGTGCCAGCAGTGGCCCCAAGGGTCACGGGGAGCTGTTTTTT.

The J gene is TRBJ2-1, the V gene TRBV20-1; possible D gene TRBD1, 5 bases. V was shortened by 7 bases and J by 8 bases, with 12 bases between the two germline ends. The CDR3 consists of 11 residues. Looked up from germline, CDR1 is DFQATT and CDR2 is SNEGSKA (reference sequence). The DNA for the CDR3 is TGCAGTGTTAACCAAGGGGATGAGCAGTTCTTC. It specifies CSVNQGDEQFF.

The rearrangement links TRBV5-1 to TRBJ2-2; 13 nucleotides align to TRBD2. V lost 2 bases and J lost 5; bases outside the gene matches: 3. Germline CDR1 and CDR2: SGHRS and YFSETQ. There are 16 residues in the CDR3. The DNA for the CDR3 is TGCGCCAGCAGCTTCGGACTAGCGGGGGATACCGGGGAGCTGTTTTTT. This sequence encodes CASSFGLAGDTGELFF.

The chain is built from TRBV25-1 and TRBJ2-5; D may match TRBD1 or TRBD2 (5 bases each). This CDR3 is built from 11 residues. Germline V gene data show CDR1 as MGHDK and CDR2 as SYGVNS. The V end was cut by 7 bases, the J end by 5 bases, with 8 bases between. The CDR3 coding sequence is TGTGCCAGCAACGGGGACGAGACCCAGTACTTC. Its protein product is CASNGDETQYF.

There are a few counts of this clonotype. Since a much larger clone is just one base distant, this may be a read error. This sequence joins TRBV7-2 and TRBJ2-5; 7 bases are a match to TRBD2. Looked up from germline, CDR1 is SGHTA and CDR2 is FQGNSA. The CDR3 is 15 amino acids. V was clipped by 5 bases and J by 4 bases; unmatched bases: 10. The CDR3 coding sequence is TGTGCCAGCAGCCTAAGCGGGGCCGGGGGAGAGACCCAGTACTTC. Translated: CASSLSGAGGETQYF.

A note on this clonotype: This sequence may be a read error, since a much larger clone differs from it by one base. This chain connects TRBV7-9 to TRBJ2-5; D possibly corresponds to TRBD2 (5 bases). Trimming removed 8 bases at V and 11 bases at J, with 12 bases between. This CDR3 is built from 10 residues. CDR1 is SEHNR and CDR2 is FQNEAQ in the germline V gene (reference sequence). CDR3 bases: TGTGCCAGCGCCTGGGGAGAGCAGTACTTC. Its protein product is CASAWGEQYF.

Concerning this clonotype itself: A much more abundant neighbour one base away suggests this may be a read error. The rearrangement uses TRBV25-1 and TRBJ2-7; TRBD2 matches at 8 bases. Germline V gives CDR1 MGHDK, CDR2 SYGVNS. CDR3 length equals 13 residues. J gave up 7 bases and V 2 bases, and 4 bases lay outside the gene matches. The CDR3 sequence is CASSEGLANEQYF. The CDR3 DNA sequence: TGTGCCAGCAGTGAAGGACTAGCCAATGAGCAGTACTTC.

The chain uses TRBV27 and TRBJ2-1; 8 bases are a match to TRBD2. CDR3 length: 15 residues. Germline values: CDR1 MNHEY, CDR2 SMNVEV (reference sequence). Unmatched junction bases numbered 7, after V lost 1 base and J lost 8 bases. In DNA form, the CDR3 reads TGTGCCAGCAGTTTATTTCGGGGGGGGCCCTATGAGCAGTTCTTC. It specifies CASSLFRGGPYEQFF.

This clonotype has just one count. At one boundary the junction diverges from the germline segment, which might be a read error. Here the CDR3 DNA reads TGTGCCAGCATAGCCGGGGGTGGTAGCGGGAGAGCAGATGAGCAGTTTTTC. Translated: CASIAGGGSGRADEQFF. The J gene is TRBJ2-1, the V gene TRBV12-3 or TRBV12-4, with 9 bases matching TRBD2. The CDR3 is made up of 17 amino acids.

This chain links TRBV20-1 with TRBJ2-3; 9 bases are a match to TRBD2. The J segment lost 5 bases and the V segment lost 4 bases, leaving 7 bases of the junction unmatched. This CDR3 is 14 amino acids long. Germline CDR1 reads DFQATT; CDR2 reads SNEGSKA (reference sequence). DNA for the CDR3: TGCAGTGCTAAAGCGGGACTAGCCATAGATACGCAGTATTTT. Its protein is CSAKAGLAIDTQYF.

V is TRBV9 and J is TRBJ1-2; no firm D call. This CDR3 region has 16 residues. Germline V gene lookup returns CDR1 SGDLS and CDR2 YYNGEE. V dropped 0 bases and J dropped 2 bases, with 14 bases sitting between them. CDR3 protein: CASSVESTRGNYGYTF. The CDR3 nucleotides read TGTGCCAGCAGCGTAGAAAGCACCCGCGGAAACTATGGCTACACCTTC.

The chain's CDR3 is CASSSDHSPLHF. DNA for the CDR3: TGTGCCAGCAGTTCGGACCATTCACCCCTCCACTTT. The rearrangement links TRBV6-2 or TRBV6-3 to TRBJ1-6; D unclear. The CDR3 has 12 amino acids. The V and J ends lost 4 bases and 8 bases respectively, with 6 bases between them. Looked up from germline, CDR1 is MNHEY and CDR2 is SVGEGT.

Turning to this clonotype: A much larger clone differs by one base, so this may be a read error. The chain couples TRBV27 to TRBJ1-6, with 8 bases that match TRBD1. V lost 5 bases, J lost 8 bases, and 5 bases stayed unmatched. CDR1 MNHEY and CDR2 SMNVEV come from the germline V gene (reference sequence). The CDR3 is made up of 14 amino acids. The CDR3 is CASSNNRGYSPLHF. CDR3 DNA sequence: TGTGCCAGCAGTAACAACAGGGGGTATTCACCCCTCCACTTT.

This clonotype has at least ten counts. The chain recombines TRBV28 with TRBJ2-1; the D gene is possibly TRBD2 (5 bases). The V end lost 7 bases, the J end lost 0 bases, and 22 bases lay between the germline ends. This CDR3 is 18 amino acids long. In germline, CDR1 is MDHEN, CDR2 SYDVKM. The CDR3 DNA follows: TGTGCCAGCACCGTCGGTGGTTTAGCGTCCCTCTCCTACAATGAGCAGTTCTTC. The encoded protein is CASTVGGLASLSYNEQFF.

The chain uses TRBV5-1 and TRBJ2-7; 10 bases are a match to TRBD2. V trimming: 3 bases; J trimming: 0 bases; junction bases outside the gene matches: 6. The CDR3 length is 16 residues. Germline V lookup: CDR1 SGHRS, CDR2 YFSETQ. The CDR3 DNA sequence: TGCGCCAGCAGCTCCGGGACTAGCGAAAGCTCCTACGAGCAGTACTTC. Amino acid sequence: CASSSGTSESSYEQYF.

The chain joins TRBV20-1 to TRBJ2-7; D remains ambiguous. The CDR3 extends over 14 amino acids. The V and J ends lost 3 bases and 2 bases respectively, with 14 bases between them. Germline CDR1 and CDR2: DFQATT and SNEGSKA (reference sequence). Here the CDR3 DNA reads TGCAGTGCTAGCAGGACCCTTAAACCCTACGAGCAGTACTTC. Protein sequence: CSASRTLKPYEQYF.

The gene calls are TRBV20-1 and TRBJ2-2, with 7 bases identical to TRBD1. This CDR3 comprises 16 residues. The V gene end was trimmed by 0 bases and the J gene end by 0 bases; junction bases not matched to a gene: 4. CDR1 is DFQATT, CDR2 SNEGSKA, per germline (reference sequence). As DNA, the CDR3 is TGCAGTGCTAGAGACGACAGGGTTGCGAACACCGGGGAGCTGTTTTTT. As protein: CSARDDRVANTGELFF.

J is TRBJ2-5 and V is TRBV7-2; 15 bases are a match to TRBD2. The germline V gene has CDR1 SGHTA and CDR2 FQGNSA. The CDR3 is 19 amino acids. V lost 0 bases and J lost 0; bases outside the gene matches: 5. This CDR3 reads CASSLAGLAGGSYQETQYF. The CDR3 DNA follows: TGTGCCAGCAGCTTAGCGGGACTAGCGGGGGGTTCGTACCAAGAGACCCAGTACTTC.

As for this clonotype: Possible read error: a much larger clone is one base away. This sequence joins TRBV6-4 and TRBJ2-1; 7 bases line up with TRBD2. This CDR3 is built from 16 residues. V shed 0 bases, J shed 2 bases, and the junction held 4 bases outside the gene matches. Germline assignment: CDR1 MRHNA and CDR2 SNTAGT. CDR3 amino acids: CASSDSASGPYNEQFF. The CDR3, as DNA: TGTGCCAGCAGTGACTCTGCTAGCGGCCCCTACAATGAGCAGTTCTTC.

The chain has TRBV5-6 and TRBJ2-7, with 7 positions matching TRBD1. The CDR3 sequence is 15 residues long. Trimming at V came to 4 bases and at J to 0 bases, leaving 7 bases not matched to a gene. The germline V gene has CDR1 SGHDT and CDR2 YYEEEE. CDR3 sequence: CASSIGTASSYEQYF. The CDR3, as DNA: TGTGCCAGCAGCATCGGGACAGCCAGCTCCTACGAGCAGTACTTC.

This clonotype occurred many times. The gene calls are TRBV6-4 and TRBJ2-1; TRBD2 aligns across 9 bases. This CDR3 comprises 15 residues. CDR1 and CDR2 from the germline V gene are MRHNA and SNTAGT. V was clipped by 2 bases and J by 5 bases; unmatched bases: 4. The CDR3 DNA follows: TGTGCCAGCAGTGACAATCCTAGCGGGAACAATGAGCAGTTCTTC. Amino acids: CASSDNPSGNNEQFF.

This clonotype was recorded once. CDR3 in amino acids: CSVGVWTSYEQYF. Written as DNA, the CDR3 is TGCAGCGTCGGAGTGTGGACTTCCTACGAGCAGTACTTC. The rearrangement links TRBV29-1 to TRBJ2-7; TRBD2 is a possible D gene (5 bases). The ends were cut back, 6 bases at V and 1 base at J, with 13 bases in the middle. The CDR3 extends over 13 amino acids. Germline V gives CDR1 SQVTM, CDR2 ANQGSEA.

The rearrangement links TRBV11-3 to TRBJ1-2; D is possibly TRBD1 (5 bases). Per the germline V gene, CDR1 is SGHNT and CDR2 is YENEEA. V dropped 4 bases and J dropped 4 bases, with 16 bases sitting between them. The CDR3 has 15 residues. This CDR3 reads CASSSDGTASYGYTF. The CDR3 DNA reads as TGTGCCAGCAGCTCTGACGGGACGGCCAGCTATGGCTACACCTTC.

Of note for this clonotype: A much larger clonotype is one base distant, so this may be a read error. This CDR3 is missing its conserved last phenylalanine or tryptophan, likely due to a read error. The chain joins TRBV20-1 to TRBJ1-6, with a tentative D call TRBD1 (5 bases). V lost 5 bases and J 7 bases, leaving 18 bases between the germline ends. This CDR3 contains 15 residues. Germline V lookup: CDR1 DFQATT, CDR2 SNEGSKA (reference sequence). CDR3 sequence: CSARLGGQGNSPLHC. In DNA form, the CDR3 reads TGCAGTGCTCGCCTAGGTGGGCAGGGAAATTCACCCCTCCACTGT.

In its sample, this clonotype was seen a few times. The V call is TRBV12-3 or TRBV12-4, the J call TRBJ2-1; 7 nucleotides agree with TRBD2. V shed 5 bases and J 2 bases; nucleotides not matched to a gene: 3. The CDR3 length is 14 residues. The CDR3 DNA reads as TGTGCCAGCAGTCTGGGACTAACCTACAATGAGCAGTTCTTC. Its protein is CASSLGLTYNEQFF.

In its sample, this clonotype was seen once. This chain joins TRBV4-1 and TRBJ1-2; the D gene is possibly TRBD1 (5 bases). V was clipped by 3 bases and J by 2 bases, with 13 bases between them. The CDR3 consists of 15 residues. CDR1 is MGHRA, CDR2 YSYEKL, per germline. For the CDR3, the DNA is TGCGCCAGCAGCCAGGACCCCAGGGAGAACTATGGCTACACCTTC. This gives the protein CASSQDPRENYGYTF.

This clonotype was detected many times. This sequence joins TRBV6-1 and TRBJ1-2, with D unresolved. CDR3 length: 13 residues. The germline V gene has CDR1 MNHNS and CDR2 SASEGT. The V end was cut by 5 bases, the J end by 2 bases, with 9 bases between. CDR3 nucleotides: TGTGCCAGCAGTCACTACCCGAACTATGGCTACACCTTC. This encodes CASSHYPNYGYTF.

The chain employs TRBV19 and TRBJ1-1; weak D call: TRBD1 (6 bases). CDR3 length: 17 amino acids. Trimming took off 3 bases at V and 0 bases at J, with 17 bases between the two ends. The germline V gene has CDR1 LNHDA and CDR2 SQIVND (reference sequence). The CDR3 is CASSIQYPQGVNTEAFF. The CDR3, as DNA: TGTGCCAGTAGTATTCAGTACCCACAGGGAGTGAACACTGAAGCTTTCTTT.

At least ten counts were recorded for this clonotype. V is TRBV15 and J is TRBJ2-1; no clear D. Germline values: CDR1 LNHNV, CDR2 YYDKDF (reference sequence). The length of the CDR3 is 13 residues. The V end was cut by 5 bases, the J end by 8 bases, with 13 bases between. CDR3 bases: TGTGCCACCAGCGGCCTTAAGTCCGATGAGCAGTTCTTC. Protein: CATSGLKSDEQFF.

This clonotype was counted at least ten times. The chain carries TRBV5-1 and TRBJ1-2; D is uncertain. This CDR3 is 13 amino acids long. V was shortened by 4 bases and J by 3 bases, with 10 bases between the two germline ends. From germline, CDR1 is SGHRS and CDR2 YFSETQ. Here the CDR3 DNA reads TGCGCCAGCAGCGGCGGTGGCGACTATGGCTACACCTTC. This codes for CASSGGGDYGYTF.